Given below is one TCR beta chain in context. This table comes from immunoSEQ multiplex PCR, and its TCRdb copy is limited to in-frame clones, with some not included. The table has 60,000 to 70,000 clones, roughly nine tenths seen once. This record belongs to a study of blood T cell repertoires in COVID-19. At the level of the study: PBMCs, B-cell-depleted T cells, or T cells provided the cDNA or gDNA that made up the material.

The V gene end was trimmed by 5 bases and the J gene end by 5 bases; junction bases not matched to a gene: 7. This CDR3 spans 14 amino acids. Germline-derived CDR1 and CDR2 are SGHAT and FQNNGV. The sequenced sample was peripheral blood. This receptor was taken from a man between 50 and 59 years old with active COVID-19. The chain has TRBV11-2 and TRBJ2-5, with 8 nucleotides matching TRBD1. The CDR3: CASSRTGIRETQYF. CDR3 coding DNA: TGTGCCAGCAGCCGGACAGGGATTAGGGAGACCCAGTACTTC.